This TCR beta chain comes out of a study of cytomegalovirus exposure and HLA in healthy donors (dated by TCRdb to between 2016 and 2019). Background for the entire study: An earlier analysis of about 530 of the donors reported over 250 Gb of sequence data and around 110 million unique TCR beta sequences obtained from around 180 million T cells. A handful of DR-DQ haplotypes were handled as single units for association and clustering because linkage in the cohort was strong. To predict cytomegalovirus infection status, the study brought together high-throughput TCR immunosequencing, statistical association of individual TCRs with disease status, and machine learning. Besides the first cohort of roughly 660 subjects, a separate validation cohort made up of 95 to 150 different subjects was used. The number of donors typed differed by locus, with about 629-630 for A, B, C, DRB1 and DQB1, roughly 520 for DQA1, about 610 for DPA1, and roughly 450 for DPB1. An early release that covered some 630 HLA-typed donors contained 250 to 350 gigabases of sequencing data and 85 million to 100 million unique TCR sequences. Among 300 to 500 genotyped donors of the cohort, an average of approximately 240,000 unique TCR beta nucleotide sequences was sequenced per donor, of which approximately 18% were non-productive. In an earlier analysis of more than 550 of the donors, high-throughput TCR beta sequencing was used to judge whether each TCR beta V gene segment behaved as functional or pseudogenic. Donor age, sex, ethnicity and CMV serostatus were collected together with the repertoire data. To study patterns of TCR occurrence, a later analysis re-analyzed previously published TCR beta repertoires from 666 donors and added high-resolution HLA genotyping. HLA typing covered class I and class II loci at four-digit resolution. The aim of the study was to test whether cataloging public T cell receptors could identify signatures of past pathogen exposure. Genome-wide SNP genotypes for about 60% of the 666 donors were used in a later genetic analysis, which treated that subset as a discovery cohort. Rather than using new phenotypic data, the later analysis identified candidate immune exposures from TCR beta sequences and from how often those sequences occurred across donors. The T cell repertoires of several hundred subjects were profiled by immunosequencing and related to cytomegalovirus serostatus. Every repertoire in the discovery cohort had been generated on one and the same sequencing platform. Of the roughly 400 genotyped donors, about 80% fell in the genetic ancestry cluster associated with self-reported Caucasian donors.

After removal of 8 bases from V and 5 bases from J, the junction retains 8 bases not matched to a gene. The germline V gene supplies CDR1 SNHLY and CDR2 FYNNEI. The CDR3 spans 14 residues, from the cysteine through the phenylalanine. The retained sequence is limited to the CDR3, 42 bases, with the frame set at the first base. In total, 600 or so healthy bone marrow donors made up the cohort. All cohort members were sampled while nominally healthy, although unrecorded immune exposures were likely present. The donor was CMV seronegative and was included in the group of a few hundred seronegative cohort members. Each donor provided a peripheral blood sample, and peripheral blood mononuclear cells were used for TCR beta sequencing. The Qiagen DNeasy Blood Extraction Kit was used to extract genomic DNA from the blood cell samples. Findings and caveats that apply to the study as a whole: Assigning TCR associations to individual alleles was difficult when HLA alleles, especially DR and DQ, strongly co-occurred. Compared with equally common non-associated chains, HLA-associated TCR beta chains in a later analysis were more clonally expanded and had lower generation probabilities. The cohort was sequenced for TCR beta chains only, and without alpha or paired-chain data the features that could be detected were limited. Because the 87-base-pair reads could not distinguish some IMGT-functional V segments, including TRBV6-2 and TRBV6-3, those segments were excluded. Because HLA typing was unavailable for some donors at each locus, only the typed subset was used in association tests. The earlier analysis of around 600 of the donors excluded roughly 16 rarely observed V segments, including chromosome 9 orphons, because counts were too low. Correlated functional status among segregating V segments might reflect linkage disequilibrium, but an unknown experimental factor could not be ruled out. According to a later analysis, most CMV-associated TCR beta chains appeared to be HLA-restricted, and the HLA associations seemed to be driven largely by CMV exposure. Immune exposure information for the cohort was limited to CMV serostatus. A group of highly shared sequence variants was considered likely to be a technical artifact of the sequencing pipeline. A later analysis reported that several top co-occurrence clusters appeared linked to parvovirus B19, influenza, CMV and Epstein-Barr virus. Sequencing depth was assumed to be roughly uniform across donors in the presence/absence analyses, though that assumption may not hold. In a later analysis, TCR association rates were found to vary across HLA loci, with the most associated TCRs seen for DRB1 alleles and the fewest for HLA-C alleles. The authors suggested that the approach could potentially be generalized to other disease states and immunological phenotypes. In the study, some 180 TCR beta chains were listed as associated with cytomegalovirus. An association between a missense DCLRE1C variant and V-gene and J-gene trimming of TCR beta chains was found in a later genetic analysis and replicated in an independent cohort. A later genetic analysis reported fewer N-insertions in productive TCRs among donors in an Asian-associated ancestry cluster than the approximately 700-donor mean. Most TCR sequences were seen in very few donors, while some public TCRs were found in many individuals. A further reported finding was that TCR beta sequences accurately predicted the HLA-A and HLA-B alleles for most subjects in the first cohort. In both the original and validation cohorts, the classifier was reported to diagnose cytomegalovirus status with high specificity and sensitivity. At a false discovery rate of 0.05, a later analysis linked 16,951 TCR beta sequences to specific HLA alleles. In an earlier analysis of several hundred of the donors, most TCR beta V segments were observed in productive rearrangements about 87% or about 30% of the time, broadly matching IMGT annotations. In vitro tests confirmed that three of the cytomegalovirus-associated TCR beta chains recognize cytomegalovirus antigens.

Libraries were made using the immunoSEQ multiplex PCR assay. For the multiplex PCR, a mixture combining 60 forward primers for TCR Vbeta segments and 13 reverse primers for TCR Jbeta segments was used. Amplification of the CDR3 region of rearranged TCR beta genes was performed with a multiplex PCR assay on genomic DNA. On the Illumina HiSeq System, the amplified TCR beta libraries were sequenced as 87-base-pair reads. As for the authors' bioinformatics: A later analysis counted 75 million to 100 million unique TCR beta chains across the 550 to 750 repertoires, and roughly 10 million of these chains were shared by at least two donors. Raw reads were error-corrected and collapsed into unique sequences with a nearest-neighbor algorithm that merged closely related sequences to remove PCR and sequencing errors. Alignment of CDR3 sequences to IMGT reference sequences was used to assign V, D and J gene segments. Each retained sequence needed at least a six-nucleotide match to both a V gene segment and a J gene segment. Rearrangements were called productive when the CDR3 lacked stop codons and stayed in frame with V and J; all others were non-productive. Following IMGT convention, CDR3 was defined as the stretch from the second conserved V-encoded cysteine up to the conserved J-encoded phenylalanine. The earlier analysis of 500 to 750 of the donors excluded any sequence lacking an unambiguous match to a single V gene segment. An earlier analysis of 500 to 700 of the donors classified V segments as functional when productive rearrangements were above 56.7% and as segregating when the standard deviation between donors was above 5%. To diagnose cytomegalovirus status from the catalog of TCR beta chain sequences, a statistical classification framework was built. V and J gene assignment, in a later analysis, came from comparing TCR nucleotide sequences with IMGT/GENE-DB human TR gene sequences. A later analysis assigned CDR3 sequences and most-parsimonious VDJ recombination scenarios with the TCRdist pipeline. A later analysis defined each TCR beta chain by its CDR3 amino acid sequence plus V-gene family, and excluded reads lacking a unique V-gene family. In a later analysis, several hundred highly shared, low-generation-probability nucleotide sequences were removed to address suspected cross-contamination and a sequencing artifact. For each public chain, a later analysis derived a clonal expansion index from normalized ranks of inferred template counts within each repertoire. A later analysis computed generation probabilities with a VDJ recombination model fitted to out-of-frame rearrangements, and checked the results against IGoR. In a later analysis, TCR-TCR, TCR-HLA and TCR-CMV co-occurrence was scored with hypergeometric tests, and a repertoire-size bias correction was applied to TCR pairs. To estimate false discovery rates, a later analysis permuted the HLA or CMV assignments 20 times. In a later analysis, co-occurring TCRs were grouped using DBSCAN, with TCRdist sequence similarity added in when clustering inside HLA-allele-positive subsets. Repertoires with fewer than 30,000 or more than 120,000 public chains, plus five repertoires with anomalous nucleotide sharing, were excluded from co-occurrence clustering. In its TCRdb copy, this immuneACCESS table keeps in-frame sequences only and misses some clones. Where compared with another copy, unresolved V genes explain less than half of these, and the others have no known cause. D and trimming come from the DNA, and the V and J calls and clone size come from that table. A total of around 130,000 clones appear in this sample, about four fifths of them only once. 4% to 4.5% of the sample is held by the ten biggest clonotypes.

A remark on this clone: Its antigen is unknown. No base quality information exists; no much larger clone differs at one position.

This TCR derives from a woman in her thirties or forties in good health and CMV-seronegative. Sequencing was done on a sample of PBMCs. The chain is assembled from TRBV2 and TRBJ1-5; the central 8 bases match TRBD1. The sequence in DNA is TGTGCCAGCGGGGGGACAGGCCGCGATCAGCCCCAGCATTTT. Translation gives CASGGTGRDQPQHF.